The 27 T cell receptor beta chains presented below share a single source sample, sequenced in a study of blood T cells in healthy people across ages. A second PCR, run for roughly 6 to 11 cycles, used a sample-barcoded 5' primer plus a J-beta primer mix. MiXCR, applied by TCRdb to the 5' RACE reads, yields one record per CDR3 protein. The repertoire holds about 830,000 distinct CDR3 sequences, with 58% as singletons. The sequencing sample was made of blood. The receptors were gathered from a man aged 25 to 40 in good health.

DNA for the CDR3: TGTGCCAGCAGCCCAAGGACTAGCGAGAGCCGAAACCCCGAGCAGTACTTC. Protein: CASSPRTSESRNPEQYF. The chain couples TRBV13 to TRBJ2-4, with 9 bases identical to TRBD2. Gene TRBJ2-7 matches the end of the DNA better, so the J call may be wrong. CDR1 is PRHDT and CDR2 is FYEKMQ in the germline V gene (reference sequence). There are 17 residues in the CDR3.

The chain employs TRBV20-1 and TRBJ1-2, with TRBD1 as a possible D gene (5 bases). Germline V gene sequence: CDR1 DFQATT, CDR2 SNEGSKA (reference sequence). This CDR3 spans 11 amino acids. V was pared by 6 bases and J by 8 bases, with 13 bases between. CDR3 nucleotide sequence: TGCAGTGCCTTGCGAGGGACGGGCTACACCTTC. Its protein is CSALRGTGYTF.

The genes are TRBV29-1 and TRBJ2-3, with 8 bases matching TRBD2. The J segment lost 1 base and the V segment lost 4 bases, leaving 7 bases of the junction unmatched. CDR1 and CDR2 (germline): SQVTM, ANQGSEA. The length of the CDR3 is 15 residues. The CDR3 coding sequence is TGCAGCGTTGCCGGACTAGCTCGGGGCACAGATACGCAGTATTTT. It yields the protein CSVAGLARGTDTQYF.

This clonotype appeared many times. This rearrangement joins TRBV20-1 to TRBJ2-5, with unresolved D. CDR1 and CDR2 (germline): DFQATT, SNEGSKA (reference sequence). With 1 base removed from V and 1 base from J, the gap between germline ends came to 4 bases. CDR3 length: 12 amino acids. The CDR3 region has the DNA TGCAGTGCTAGAGGCAGCCAAGAGACCCAGTACTTC. Translated, it gives CSARGSQETQYF.

This clonotype was seen once. Mismatch with germline at one junction end may stem from a read error. The chain couples TRBV29-1 to TRBJ2-1; TRBD1 or TRBD2 may be the D gene (6 bases each). CDR1 and CDR2 from the germline V gene are SQVTM and ANQGSEA. CDR3 length: 14 amino acids. CDR3 nucleotide sequence: TGCAGCTCCTGGGGGGCCGCTGTAGGGAATGGGCAGTTCTTC. Its protein is CSSWGAAVGNGQFF.

J is TRBJ1-2 and V is TRBV15; 7 nucleotides line up with TRBD1. Trimming at V came to 9 bases and at J to 4 bases, leaving 8 bases not matched to a gene. Germline assignment: CDR1 LNHNV and CDR2 YYDKDF (reference sequence). The CDR3 consists of 13 residues. The CDR3 DNA reads as TGTGCCACAGGAGGGACAGTCTCCTATGGCTACACCTTC. This encodes CATGGTVSYGYTF.

This clonotype was seen repeatedly, ten times or more. The chain uses TRBV24-1 and TRBJ1-2; no firm D call. The CDR3 runs 12 residues. Trimming left V 3 bases short and J 5 bases short, with 6 bases between. The V gene's germline CDR1 is KGHDR and CDR2 SFDVKD. The CDR3 reads CATSDPLYGYTF. The CDR3 nucleotides read TGTGCCACCAGTGATCCTCTTTATGGCTACACCTTC.

V usage is TRBV2 and J usage is TRBJ2-1; 7 bases agree with TRBD2. J gave up 9 bases and V 7 bases, and 9 bases lay outside the gene matches. The length of the CDR3 is 13 residues. Germline values: CDR1 SNHLY, CDR2 FYNNEI. Here the CDR3 reads CASTDSTSVEQFF. The CDR3 DNA reads as TGTGCCAGCACCGACTCTACTAGCGTTGAGCAGTTCTTC. The full variable domain, in which reference TRBV2 and TRBJ2-1 provide the parts outside the CDR3, is EPEVTQTPSHQVTQMGQEVILRCVPISNHLYFYWYRQILGQKVEFLVSFYNNEISEKSEIFDDQFSVERPDGSNFTLKIRSTKLEDSAMYFCASTDSTSVEQFFGPGTRLTVL.

The genes are TRBV29-1 and TRBJ2-3; D is unresolved. From germline, CDR1 is SQVTM and CDR2 ANQGSEA. With 0 bases removed from V and 2 bases from J, the gap between germline ends came to 9 bases. This CDR3 contains 14 residues. In DNA, the CDR3 is TGCAGCGTTGAAGATCGTACATCCACAGATACGCAGTATTTT. This translates into CSVEDRTSTDTQYF.

In its sample, this clonotype was seen a few times. The gene calls are TRBV20-1 and TRBJ2-4; D is unresolved. Germline loops: CDR1 DFQATT, CDR2 SNEGSKA (reference sequence). V gave up 3 bases and J gave up 5 bases, with 11 bases separating them. CDR3 length: 13 residues. The DNA of the CDR3 is TGCAGTGCTAGGTGGGCGCTCGAAAACATTCAGTACTTC. Protein: CSARWALENIQYF.

This clonotype has at least ten counts. This chain links TRBV20-1 with TRBJ2-7, with a weak D call TRBD1 (6 bases). This CDR3 has 15 amino acids. Germline-derived CDR1 and CDR2 are DFQATT and SNEGSKA (reference sequence). V was pared by 3 bases and J by 2 bases, with 17 bases between. CDR3 in amino acids: CSASSSRGITYEQYF. The CDR3 DNA reads TGCAGTGCTAGTTCCTCCAGGGGCATCACCTACGAGCAGTACTTC.

This clonotype was picked up a small number of times. The rearrangement uses TRBV6-2 or TRBV6-3 and TRBJ2-1, with TRBD2 matching over 9 bases. The V segment lost 6 bases and the J segment 8 bases; nucleotides outside the gene matches: 8. There are 14 residues in the CDR3. Looked up from germline, CDR1 is MNHEY and CDR2 is SVGEGT. The CDR3 bases are TGTGCCAGCAGAAAGACGGGCGGGGGGGATGAGCAGTTCTTC. Protein sequence: CASRKTGGGDEQFF.

This rearrangement joins TRBV5-1 to TRBJ1-1; D may be TRBD1 (5 bases). The CDR3 runs to 14 residues. Per the germline V gene, CDR1 is SGHRS and CDR2 is YFSETQ. V was pared by 4 bases and J by 4 bases, with 14 bases between. This CDR3 is CASSPGRSGTEAFF. The CDR3 region has the DNA TGCGCCAGCAGCCCGGGACGGTCTGGCACTGAAGCTTTCTTT. The full variable domain, its missing parts supplied by reference TRBV5-1 and TRBJ1-1, is KAGVTQTPRYLIKTRGQQVTLSCSPISGHRSVSWYQQTPGQGLQFLFEYFSETQRNKGNFPGRFSGRQFSNSRSEMNVSTLELGDSALYLCASSPGRSGTEAFFGQGTRLTVV.

This rearrangement joins TRBV9 to TRBJ2-7; 11 positions agree with TRBD2. V lost 3 bases to trimming and J lost 4 bases; unmatched junction nucleotides: 6. The CDR3 extends over 15 amino acids. Germline lookup yields CDR1 SGDLS and CDR2 YYNGEE. CDR3 protein: CASSATLAGGYEQYF. The CDR3 coding sequence is TGTGCCAGCAGCGCCACGCTAGCGGGAGGTTACGAGCAGTACTTC. Full variable domain (rest looked up from reference TRBV9 and TRBJ2-7): DSGVTQTPKHLITATGQRVTLRCSPRSGDLSVYWYQQSLDQGLQFLIQYYNGEERAKGNILERFSAQQFPDLHSELNLSSLELGDSALYFCASSATLAGGYEQYFGPGTRLTVT.

In this sample, this clonotype turned up a few times. The chain employs TRBV5-1 and TRBJ2-5, with D possibly TRBD1 on 6 matching bases. The CDR3 has 15 amino acids. V was shortened by 4 bases and J by 0 bases, with 13 bases between the two germline ends. CDR1 and CDR2 (germline): SGHRS, YFSETQ. In DNA, the CDR3 is TGCGCCAGCAGCCCAAAACGACAGGACCAAGAGACCCAGTACTTC. Its translation is CASSPKRQDQETQYF.

This sequence joins TRBV4-2 and TRBJ2-1; 7 positions match TRBD2. In germline, CDR1 is LGHNA, CDR2 YNFKEQ. Trimming at V came to 2 bases and at J to 8 bases, leaving 12 bases not matched to a gene. The CDR3 sequence is 16 residues long. DNA for the CDR3: TGTGCCAGCAGCCAACAACAGGACGGGGGGTTGTATGAGCAGTTCTTC. Protein product: CASSQQQDGGLYEQFF.

J is TRBJ2-5 and V is TRBV20-1; TRBD2 matches 10 bases. In germline, CDR1 is DFQATT, CDR2 SNEGSKA (reference sequence). The CDR3 consists of 16 residues. V trimming: 4 bases; J trimming: 0 bases; junction bases outside the gene matches: 8. CDR3 nucleotide sequence: TGCAGTGCTACTACCGCGCTAGCGGGGGACCAAGAGACCCAGTACTTC. Amino acids: CSATTALAGDQETQYF.

The gene calls are TRBV6-2 or TRBV6-3 and TRBJ2-3; D gene unclear. The CDR3 contains 14 residues. V was shortened by 5 bases and J by 0 bases, with 9 bases between the two germline ends. The V gene's germline CDR1 is MNHEY and CDR2 SVGEGT. CDR3 nucleotides: TGTGCCAGCAGTGCGTCCGAAAGCACAGATACGCAGTATTTT. Its protein product is CASSASESTDTQYF.

The chain uses TRBV27 and TRBJ2-7, with D unresolved. The CDR3 runs to 13 residues. Germline CDR1 MNHEY, CDR2 SMNVEV (reference sequence). V lost 0 bases, J lost 7 bases, and 10 bases lay in between. This chain's CDR3 is CASSLSGPGEQYF. The DNA of the CDR3 is TGTGCCAGCAGTTTATCGGGCCCTGGGGAGCAGTACTTC.

The chain is built from TRBV12-3 or TRBV12-4 and TRBJ1-5; D is uncertain. The CDR3 is 13 amino acids. V was trimmed by 2 bases and J by 1 base, leaving 3 bases between them. Written as DNA, the CDR3 is TGTGCCAGCAGTTTAACGAGCAATCAGCCCCAGCATTTT. It is translated as CASSLTSNQPQHF.

The CDR3 coding sequence is TGCAGCGTTGGGGCGGGAGTCCTGTACGAGCAGTACTTC. Protein: CSVGAGVLYEQYF. V usage is TRBV29-1 and J usage is TRBJ2-7; 7 positions agree with TRBD2. Germline CDR1 SQVTM, CDR2 ANQGSEA. V was pared by 4 bases and J by 4 bases, with 7 bases of the junction left unmatched. This CDR3 is built from 13 residues.

This clonotype showed up just once. The chain carries TRBV20-1 and TRBJ2-5, with 13 bases aligning to TRBD2. CDR3 length: 15 amino acids. The junction had 11 bases not matched to a gene; V was cut back by 2 bases and J by 11 bases. Germline lookup yields CDR1 DFQATT and CDR2 SNEGSKA (reference sequence). The CDR3 loop is CSARFGLAGAAEQYF. The CDR3, as DNA: TGCAGTGCTAGATTCGGACTAGCGGGAGCGGCTGAGCAGTACTTC.

The chain joins TRBV28 to TRBJ1-4; 7 nucleotides agree with TRBD1. V shed 8 bases, J shed 0 bases, and the junction held 15 bases outside the gene matches. This CDR3 is 18 amino acids long. Germline loops: CDR1 MDHEN, CDR2 SYDVKM. The CDR3 bases are TGTGCCAGCGGGGCTCCTCTCGGGACAGCTGCAACTAATGAAAAACTGTTTTTT. Protein product: CASGAPLGTAATNEKLFF.

The sample holds one count of this clonotype. Given the absence of the conserved phenylalanine or tryptophan at the CDR3 end, a read error is likely. Because the CDR3's place on the DNA is in doubt, the DNA is left out and the CDR3 is given as listed by TCRdb. The chain links TRBV20-1 to TRBJ2-1. Germline assignment: CDR1 DFQATT and CDR2 SNEGSKA (reference sequence). The CDR3 is 11 amino acids long, termini counted. The CDR3 here is CSARDRRTSIP.

J is TRBJ1-1 and V is TRBV7-2; tentatively, D is TRBD1 (5 bases). Germline lookup yields CDR1 SGHTA and CDR2 FQGNSA. Trimming took 1 base from V and 5 from J, leaving 17 bases between them. The CDR3 has 16 residues. DNA for the CDR3: TGTGCCAGCAGCTTAGTAGGCCTCCAGGGAGGGACTGAAGCTTTCTTT. It translates to CASSLVGLQGGTEAFF.

V is TRBV6-2 or TRBV6-3 and J is TRBJ2-1, with a weak D call TRBD1 (5 bases). Germline CDR1 is MNHEY and CDR2 is SVGEGT. The CDR3 is made up of 15 amino acids. The V end lost 8 bases, the J end lost 2 bases, and 16 bases lay between the germline ends. The CDR3 DNA is TGTGCCAGCTTGTCAGGGTCGAACCCCTACAATGAGCAGTTCTTC. It specifies CASLSGSNPYNEQFF.

This clonotype was counted between two and nine times. J is TRBJ1-1 and V is TRBV12-3 or TRBV12-4, with TRBD1 matching 9 bases. This CDR3 region has 12 residues. Trimming took 5 bases from V and 10 from J; bases not matched to a gene: 5. In nucleotides, the CDR3 is TGTGCCAGCAGTCGACAGGGGGGAGCAGCTTTCTTT. This gives the protein CASSRQGGAAFF.